A single sample is the source of the 2 T cell receptor beta chains below, sequenced in a study of tissue T cells after allogeneic stem cell transplantation. Data came from immunoSEQ multiplex PCR; TCRdb stores just in-frame clones and leaves some out. This sample has 15,000 to 20,000 clones; roughly three quarters occur once, and the top ten carry 0.85% to 0.95%. Sample: spleen. The receptors here all came from a female BALB/c mouse in good health. The MHC haplotype of the strain is H2-d.

Remarks on this clone: Gene names and germline match the mouse. The CDR3 is cut off 1 residue early in the read; its end comes from the germline J gene. The chain uses TRBV4 and TRBJ1-1; D might be TRBD1 (6 bases). Trimming cost V 5 bases and J 11 bases, with 15 bases left between them. CDR3 length: 12 residues. Per the germline V gene, CDR1 is LGHDT and CDR2 is YNNKQL (reference sequence). The CDR3 loop reads CASSKGQISVFF. The part of the CDR3 DNA that was read is TGTGCCAGCAGCAAGGGACAAATAAGCGTCTTC.

As to this clone: Mouse gene names apply. The CDR3 end is not reached by the read, which stops 1 residue before it; the germline J gene fills it in. The chain couples TRBV13-1 to TRBJ2-3, with D possibly TRBD2 on 7 matching bases. The germline gives CDR1 NSHNY, CDR2 SYGAGN. V lost 0 bases and J lost 0, with 14 bases in between. The CDR3 contains 17 residues. CDR3 DNA, as far as it was read: TGTGCCAGCAGTGATGCCCCTGGGGGCCCTAGTGCAGAAACGCTGTAT. Amino acid sequence: CASSDAPGGPSAETLY. The CDR3 as a whole reads CASSDAPGGPSAETLYF.